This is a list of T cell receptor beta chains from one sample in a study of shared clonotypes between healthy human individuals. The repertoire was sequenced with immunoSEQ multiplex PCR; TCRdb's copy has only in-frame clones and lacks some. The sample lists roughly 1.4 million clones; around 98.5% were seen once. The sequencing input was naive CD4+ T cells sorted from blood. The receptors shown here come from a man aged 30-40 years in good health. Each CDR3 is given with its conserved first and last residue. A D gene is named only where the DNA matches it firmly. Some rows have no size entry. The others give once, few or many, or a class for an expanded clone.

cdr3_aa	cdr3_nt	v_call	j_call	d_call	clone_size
CASSQVGGANRAQYGYTF	TGCGCCAGCAGCCAAGTGGGGGGAGCTAACAGGGCGCAATATGGCTACACCTTC	TRBV4-1	TRBJ1-2	-	-
CAISEFSALSGDTQYF	TGTGCCATCAGTGAGTTTTCCGCCCTCTCGGGGGATACGCAGTATTTT	TRBV10-3	TRBJ2-3	-	-
CASSGQENNQPQHF	TGTGCCAGCAGTGGCCAGGAGAATAATCAGCCCCAGCATTTT	TRBV6-1	TRBJ1-5	-	-
CASIPRGTSYNEQFF	TGTGCCAGCATCCCGCGCGGGACTAGCTACAATGAGCAGTTCTTC	TRBV5-5	TRBJ2-1	TRBD2	once
CASSYGGQRAGELFF	TGTGCCAGCTCATACGGGGGACAGAGGGCCGGGGAGCTGTTTTTT	TRBV6-1	TRBJ2-2	-	-
CSVRGWGNGETQYF	TGCAGCGTTAGGGGGTGGGGAAATGGTGAGACCCAGTACTTC	TRBV29-1	TRBJ2-5	-	-
CASSIERVAGGNNEQFF	TGTGCCAGTAGTATAGAACGGGTAGCGGGAGGAAACAATGAGCAGTTCTTC	TRBV19	TRBJ2-1	TRBD2	-
CASVRTGYNEQFF	TGTGCCAGCGTGAGGACAGGATACAATGAGCAGTTCTTC	TRBV6-1	TRBJ2-1	TRBD1	-
CASSTTSGRPLEQYF	TGTGCCAGCAGCACGACTAGCGGGAGGCCCTTAGAGCAGTACTTC	TRBV5-4	TRBJ2-7	TRBD2	-
CASSRLAGGHLGNEQFF	TGTGCCAGCTCGCGACTAGCGGGAGGGCATTTGGGCAATGAGCAGTTCTTC	TRBV18	TRBJ2-1	TRBD2	-
CASSAARDSEQYF	TGTGCCAGCAGCGCCGCCAGGGACAGCGAGCAGTACTTC	TRBV6-4	TRBJ2-7	TRBD1	-
CASSPSGRAHFFHEQYF	TGTGCCAGCAGCCCTAGCGGGAGGGCCCATTTTTTCCACGAGCAGTACTTC	TRBV11-1	TRBJ2-7	TRBD2	-
CASSQTGNNEKLFF	TGCGCCAGCAGCCAGACAGGGAATAATGAAAAACTGTTTTTT	TRBV5-1	TRBJ1-4	TRBD1	once
CASSSRTSGRGDTQYF	TGTGCCAGCAGCTCTCGGACTAGCGGGAGGGGAGATACGCAGTATTTT	TRBV7-9	TRBJ2-3	TRBD2	-
CAISEGLASGEQYF	TGTGCCATCAGTGAGGGACTAGCCTCCGGCGAGCAGTACTTC	TRBV10-3	TRBJ2-7	TRBD2	-
CASSSALEQFF	TGTGCCAGCAGTTCCGCGCTTGAGCAGTTCTTC	TRBV21-1	TRBJ2-1	-	-
CASSLDRAVNEQYF	TGTGCCAGCAGCCTGGACAGGGCTGTCAACGAGCAGTACTTC	TRBV14	TRBJ2-7	TRBD1	-
CASSLPEHEKLFF	TGTGCCAGCAGCCTCCCTGAGCATGAAAAACTGTTTTTT	TRBV28	TRBJ1-4	-	-
CASSESVGLTEKLFF	TGCGCCAGCAGTGAGTCCGTGGGACTTACTGAAAAACTGTTTTTT	TRBV10-2	TRBJ1-4	-	once
CASSEGPNTGELFF	TGTGCCAGCAGTGAGGGCCCGAACACCGGGGAGCTGTTTTTT	TRBV2	TRBJ2-2	-	-
CASSYSKSGRGYEQYF	TGTGCCAGCAGTTACTCGAAGAGCGGACGGGGCTACGAGCAGTACTTC	TRBV6-5	TRBJ2-7	-	-
CASSAEGLAGGFIYNEQFF	TGTGCCAGCAGCGCCGAGGGACTAGCGGGGGGATTTATCTACAATGAGCAGTTCTTC	TRBV9	TRBJ2-1	TRBD2	once
CASSQDGNQPQHF	TGTGCCAGCAGCCAGGACGGCAATCAGCCCCAGCATTTT	TRBV7-9	TRBJ1-5	-	once
CASSYYKGTYNEQFF	TGTGCCAGCAGTTACTATAAGGGAACGTACAATGAGCAGTTCTTC	TRBV6-6	TRBJ2-1	-	-
CASSSGIRGVTGNVGEQYF	TGCGCCAGCAGCTCAGGGATTCGGGGCGTAACAGGGAACGTTGGCGAGCAGTACTTC	TRBV5-1	TRBJ2-7	-	once
CASSFRYGEGGGYTF	TGTGCCAGCAGTTTTCGCTACGGGGAAGGCGGCGGCTACACCTTC	TRBV28	TRBJ1-2	-	-
CASSLGTGGYREAFF	TGCGCCAGCAGCTTGGGGACAGGGGGTTATAGAGAAGCTTTCTTT	TRBV5-1	TRBJ1-1	TRBD1	-
CASRWPSGSSYEQYF	TGTGCCAGCAGGTGGCCTAGCGGGAGCTCCTACGAGCAGTACTTC	TRBV6-5	TRBJ2-7	TRBD2	-
CASSPHGLAGVSADTQYF	TGTGCCAGCAGCCCGCATGGGTTAGCGGGAGTCTCGGCAGATACGCAGTATTTT	TRBV9	TRBJ2-3	TRBD2	-
CASSLGSGLASNTGELFF	TGTGCCAGCAGCTTAGGTTCGGGACTAGCGTCGAACACCGGGGAGCTGTTTTTT	TRBV11-3	TRBJ2-2	TRBD2	once
CATSRDPGGADTGELFF	TGTGCCACCAGCAGAGATCCGGGGGGCGCCGACACCGGGGAGCTGTTTTTT	TRBV15	TRBJ2-2	-	-
CASRLQGSQETQYF	TGTGCCAGCAGATTACAGGGGAGTCAAGAGACCCAGTACTTC	TRBV6-1	TRBJ2-5	TRBD1	-
CASTWRAQPQHF	TGTGCCAGCACCTGGAGGGCTCAGCCCCAGCATTTT	TRBV28	TRBJ1-5	-	-
CASSFFNTGGLGYTF	TGTGCCAGCAGTTTCTTCAATACAGGGGGCCTGGGCTACACCTTC	TRBV28	TRBJ1-2	TRBD1	-
CASSDRAGGKYEQYF	TGTGCCAGCAGTGATAGGGCAGGAGGAAAATACGAGCAGTACTTC	TRBV2	TRBJ2-7	-	-
CASSVDTAYEQYF	TGTGCCAGCAGCGTCGACACCGCCTACGAGCAGTACTTC	TRBV5-6	TRBJ2-7	-	-
CATKEDATNEKLFF	TGTGCCACCAAGGAAGATGCAACTAATGAAAAACTGTTTTTT	TRBV10-3	TRBJ1-4	-	once
CSVEGSGNEQFF	TGCAGCGTTGAAGGATCCGGGAATGAGCAGTTCTTC	TRBV29-1	TRBJ2-1	-	-
CASSPSELVATNEKLFF	TGTGCCAGCTCACCGTCCGAGCTCGTTGCAACTAATGAAAAACTGTTTTTT	TRBV18	TRBJ1-4	-	-